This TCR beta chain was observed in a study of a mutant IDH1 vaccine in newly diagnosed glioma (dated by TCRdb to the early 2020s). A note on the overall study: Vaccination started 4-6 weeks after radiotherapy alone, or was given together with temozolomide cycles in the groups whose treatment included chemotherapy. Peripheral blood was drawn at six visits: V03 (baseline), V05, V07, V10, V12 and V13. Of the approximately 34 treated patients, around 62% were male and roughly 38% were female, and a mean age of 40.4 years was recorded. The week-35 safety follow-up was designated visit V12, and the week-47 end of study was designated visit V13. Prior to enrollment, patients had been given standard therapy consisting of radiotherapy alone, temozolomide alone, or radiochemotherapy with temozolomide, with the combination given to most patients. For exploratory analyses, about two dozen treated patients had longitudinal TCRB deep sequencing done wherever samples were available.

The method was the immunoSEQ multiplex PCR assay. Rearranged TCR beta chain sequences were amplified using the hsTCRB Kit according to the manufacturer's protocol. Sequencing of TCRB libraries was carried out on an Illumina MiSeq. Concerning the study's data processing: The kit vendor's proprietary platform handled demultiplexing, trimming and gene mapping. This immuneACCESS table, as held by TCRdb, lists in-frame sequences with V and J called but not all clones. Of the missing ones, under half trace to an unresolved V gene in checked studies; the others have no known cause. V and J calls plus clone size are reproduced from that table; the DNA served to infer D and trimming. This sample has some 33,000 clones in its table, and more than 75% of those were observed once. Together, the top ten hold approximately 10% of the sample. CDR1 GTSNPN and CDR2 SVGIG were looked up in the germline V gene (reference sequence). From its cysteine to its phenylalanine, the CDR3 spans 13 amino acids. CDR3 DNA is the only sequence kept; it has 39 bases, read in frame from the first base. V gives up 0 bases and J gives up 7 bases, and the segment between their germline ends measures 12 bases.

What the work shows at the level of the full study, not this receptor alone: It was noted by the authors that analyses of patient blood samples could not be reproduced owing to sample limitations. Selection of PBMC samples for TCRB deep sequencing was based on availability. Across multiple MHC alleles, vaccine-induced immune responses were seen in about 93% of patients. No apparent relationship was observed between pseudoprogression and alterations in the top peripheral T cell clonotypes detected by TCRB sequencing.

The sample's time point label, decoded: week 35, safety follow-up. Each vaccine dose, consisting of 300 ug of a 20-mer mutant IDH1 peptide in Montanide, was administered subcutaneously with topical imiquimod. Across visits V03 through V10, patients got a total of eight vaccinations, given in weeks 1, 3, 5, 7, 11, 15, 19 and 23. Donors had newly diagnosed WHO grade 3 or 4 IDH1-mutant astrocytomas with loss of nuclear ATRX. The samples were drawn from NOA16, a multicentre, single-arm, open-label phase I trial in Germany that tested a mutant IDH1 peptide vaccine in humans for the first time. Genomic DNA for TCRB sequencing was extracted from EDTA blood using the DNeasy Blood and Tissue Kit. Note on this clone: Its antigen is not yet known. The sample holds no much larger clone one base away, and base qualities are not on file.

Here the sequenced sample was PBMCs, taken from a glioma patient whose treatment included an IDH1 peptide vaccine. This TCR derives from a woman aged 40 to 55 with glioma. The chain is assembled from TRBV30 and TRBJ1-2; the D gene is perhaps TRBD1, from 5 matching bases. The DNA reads TGTGCCTGGAGTGTTTCAGGGTGGGGTGGCTACACCTTC. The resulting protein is CAWSVSGWGGYTF.